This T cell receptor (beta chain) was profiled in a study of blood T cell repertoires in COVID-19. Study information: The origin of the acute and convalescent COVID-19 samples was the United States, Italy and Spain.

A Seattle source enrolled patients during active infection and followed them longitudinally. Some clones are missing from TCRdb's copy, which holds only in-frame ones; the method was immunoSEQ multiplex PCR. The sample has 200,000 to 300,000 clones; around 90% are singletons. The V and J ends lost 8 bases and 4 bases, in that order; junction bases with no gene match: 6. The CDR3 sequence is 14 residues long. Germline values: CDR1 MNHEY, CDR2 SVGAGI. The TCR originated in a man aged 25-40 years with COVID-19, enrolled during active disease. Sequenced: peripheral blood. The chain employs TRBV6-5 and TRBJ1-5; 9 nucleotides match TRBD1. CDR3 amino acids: CASDGTGLNQPQHF. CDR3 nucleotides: TGTGCCAGCGACGGGACAGGGTTGAATCAGCCCCAGCATTTT.